The 13 T cell receptor beta chains presented below share a single source sample, sequenced in a study of control samples from healthy donors and cancer patients. Using immunoSEQ multiplex PCR, the repertoire was profiled, and TCRdb retains in-frame clones only, with some absent. This table has over 120,000 clones, more than 85% appearing once. The sample taken for sequencing was blood. The receptors stem from a man between 25 and 39 years old in good health.

The chain employs TRBV19 and TRBJ1-1, with 7 bases lining up with TRBD1. Per germline, CDR1 LNHDA and CDR2 SQIVND (reference sequence). With V trimmed by 3 bases and J by 5 bases, 6 bases remained unmatched. The CDR3 contains 14 residues. The CDR3 region is CASSIQGGGTEAFF. As DNA, the CDR3 is TGTGCCAGTAGTATTCAGGGGGGTGGAACTGAAGCTTTCTTT.

The CDR3 region has the DNA TGTGCCAGCAGCCTTGGACTAGCGGGGGCCCTTTCCACAGATACGCAGTATTTT. Protein: CASSLGLAGALSTDTQYF. The chain uses TRBV3-1 (or the pseudogene TRBV3-2) and TRBJ2-3; 13 bases fit TRBD2. Germline lookup yields CDR1 LGHDT and CDR2 YNNKEL (reference sequence). CDR3 length: 18 amino acids. The trim removed 4 bases at V and 2 bases at J, leaving 9 bases unmatched.

The CDR3 DNA reads TGCGCCAGCAGTGAGTCTAAGTCCACAAATGGCTACACCTTC. This codes for CASSESKSTNGYTF. This sequence joins TRBV10-2 and TRBJ1-2; D gene unclear. This CDR3 is 14 amino acids long. V was trimmed by 0 bases and J by 6 bases, leaving 11 bases between them. Looked up from germline, CDR1 is WSHSY and CDR2 is SAAADI.

The CDR3 spells CASSYRGQGTEAFF. The CDR3 DNA follows: TGCGCCAGCAGCTACAGGGGGCAAGGCACTGAAGCTTTCTTT. The V call is TRBV5-1, the J call TRBJ1-1, with 9 bases that match TRBD1. This CDR3 has 14 amino acids. Trimming at V came to 3 bases and at J to 4 bases, leaving 4 bases not matched to a gene. Per the germline V gene, CDR1 is SGHRS and CDR2 is YFSETQ.

The rearrangement links TRBV7-9 to TRBJ1-4; 10 nucleotides line up with TRBD1. After removal of 7 bases from V and 7 bases from J, the junction contained 3 bases not matched to a gene. Germline V gene data show CDR1 as SEHNR and CDR2 as FQNEAQ (reference sequence). The CDR3 is 13 amino acids. As DNA, the CDR3 is TGTGCCAGCAAACGGACAGGGGGTGAAAAACTGTTTTTT. It specifies CASKRTGGEKLFF.

The V gene is TRBV7-9, the J gene TRBJ1-5, with D perhaps TRBD1 (6 bases). CDR3 length equals 16 residues. The V gene lost 1 base and the J gene lost 0 bases, with 10 bases spanning the gap. Germline V gene sequence: CDR1 SEHNR, CDR2 FQNEAQ (reference sequence). The CDR3, as DNA: TGTGCCAGCAGCTTAGAACAGGGCGCTAGCAATCAGCCCCAGCATTTT. Residues: CASSLEQGASNQPQHF.

This chain joins TRBV20-1 and TRBJ2-3; weak D call: TRBD1 (6 bases). This CDR3 comprises 17 residues. Trimming stripped 3 bases from V and 2 bases from J, with 21 bases between. The germline gives CDR1 DFQATT, CDR2 SNEGSKA (reference sequence). In DNA, the CDR3 is TGCAGTGCTAGTTCCCAGGGGCAGGGGCTCTTCACAGATACGCAGTATTTT. Protein sequence: CSASSQGQGLFTDTQYF.

The V and J genes are TRBV29-1 and TRBJ2-7; 8 bases line up with TRBD1. Germline CDR1 SQVTM, CDR2 ANQGSEA. This CDR3 is built from 13 residues. After removal of 6 bases from V and 5 bases from J, the junction contained 9 bases not matched to a gene. This CDR3 is CSVETGDGNEQYF. In nucleotides, the CDR3 is TGCAGCGTGGAGACAGGGGATGGAAACGAGCAGTACTTC.

V usage is TRBV7-8 and J usage is TRBJ2-3, with 7 bases aligning to TRBD2. Unmatched junction bases numbered 5, after V lost 1 base and J lost 1 base. Germline V lookup: CDR1 SGHVS, CDR2 FQNEAQ. The CDR3 contains 16 residues. The CDR3, as DNA: TGTGCCAGCAGCTTAGTAAGAGCGGGACGCACAGATACGCAGTATTTT. Residues: CASSLVRAGRTDTQYF.

V gene TRBV19 combines with J gene TRBJ2-7; D gene unclear. The ends were cut back, 4 bases at V and 3 bases at J, with 13 bases in the middle. The CDR3 totals 14 residues. Looked up from germline, CDR1 is LNHDA and CDR2 is SQIVND (reference sequence). Here the CDR3 reads CASSNRLGRYEQYF. The CDR3 nucleotides are TGTGCCAGTAGTAACCGACTCGGCCGCTACGAGCAGTACTTC.

The chain carries TRBV18 and TRBJ1-5; the D gene is possibly TRBD1 (6 bases). V was clipped by 3 bases and J by 3 bases, with 15 bases between them. The CDR3 consists of 16 residues. The germline V gene encodes CDR1 KGHSH and CDR2 LQKENI. The CDR3 sequence is CASSPLGGAPNQPQHF. CDR3 nucleotides: TGTGCCAGCTCACCTCTAGGGGGGGCGCCCAATCAGCCCCAGCATTTT. The entire variable domain, with the rest obtained from reference TRBV18 and TRBJ1-5, is as follows: NAGVMQNPRHLVRRRGQEARLRCSPMKGHSHVYWYRQLPEEGLKFMVYLQKENIIDESGMPKERFSAEFPKEGPSILRIQQVVRGDSAAYFCASSPLGGAPNQPQHFGDGTRLSIL.

V gene TRBV11-2 combines with J gene TRBJ1-2; D not certain. Germline CDR1 SGHAT, CDR2 FQNNGV. Trimming stripped 4 bases from V and 2 bases from J, with 14 bases between. The CDR3 is made up of 15 amino acids. DNA of the CDR3: TGTGCCAGCAGCTCCTCCGCCCCAGCCAACTATGGCTACACCTTC. It encodes CASSSSAPANYGYTF.

The CDR3 DNA follows: TGTGCCAGCAGTTACTCGGCAGGGGGCAACACTGAAGCTTTCTTT. Amino acids: CASSYSAGGNTEAFF. The chain joins TRBV6-5 to TRBJ1-1; TRBD1 aligns across 8 bases. The CDR3 covers 15 residues. Germline V gene data show CDR1 as MNHEY and CDR2 as SVGAGI. Trimming removed 0 bases from V and 2 bases from J; junction bases left unmatched: 2.